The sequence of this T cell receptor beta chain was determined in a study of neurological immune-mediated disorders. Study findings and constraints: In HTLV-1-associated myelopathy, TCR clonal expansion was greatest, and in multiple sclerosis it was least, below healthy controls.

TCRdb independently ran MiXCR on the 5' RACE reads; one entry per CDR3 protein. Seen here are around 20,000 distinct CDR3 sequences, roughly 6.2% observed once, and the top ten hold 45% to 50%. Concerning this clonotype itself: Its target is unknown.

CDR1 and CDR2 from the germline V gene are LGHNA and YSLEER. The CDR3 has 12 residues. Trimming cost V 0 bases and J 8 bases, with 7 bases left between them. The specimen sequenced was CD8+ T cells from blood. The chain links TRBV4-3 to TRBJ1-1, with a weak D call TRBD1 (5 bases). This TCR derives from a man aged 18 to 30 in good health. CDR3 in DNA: TGCGCCAGCAGCCAAGAGGGGGTGGAAGCTTTCTTT. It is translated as CASSQEGVEAFF.